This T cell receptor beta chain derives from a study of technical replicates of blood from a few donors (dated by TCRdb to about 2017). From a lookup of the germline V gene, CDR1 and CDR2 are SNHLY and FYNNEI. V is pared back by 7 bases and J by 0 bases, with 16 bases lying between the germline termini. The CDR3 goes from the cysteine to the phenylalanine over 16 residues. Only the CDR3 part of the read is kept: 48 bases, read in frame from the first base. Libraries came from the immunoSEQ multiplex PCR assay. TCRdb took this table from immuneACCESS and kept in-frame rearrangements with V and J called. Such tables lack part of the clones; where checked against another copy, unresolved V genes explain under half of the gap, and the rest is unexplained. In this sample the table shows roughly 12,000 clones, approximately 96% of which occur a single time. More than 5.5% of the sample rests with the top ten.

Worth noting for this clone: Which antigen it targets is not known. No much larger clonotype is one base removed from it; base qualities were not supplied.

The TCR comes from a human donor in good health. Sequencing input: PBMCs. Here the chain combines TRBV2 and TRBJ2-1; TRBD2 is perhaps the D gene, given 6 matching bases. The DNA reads TGTGCCAGCATGGGACTCGCCGATAGCTCCTACAATGAGCAGTTCTTC. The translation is CASMGLADSSYNEQFF.